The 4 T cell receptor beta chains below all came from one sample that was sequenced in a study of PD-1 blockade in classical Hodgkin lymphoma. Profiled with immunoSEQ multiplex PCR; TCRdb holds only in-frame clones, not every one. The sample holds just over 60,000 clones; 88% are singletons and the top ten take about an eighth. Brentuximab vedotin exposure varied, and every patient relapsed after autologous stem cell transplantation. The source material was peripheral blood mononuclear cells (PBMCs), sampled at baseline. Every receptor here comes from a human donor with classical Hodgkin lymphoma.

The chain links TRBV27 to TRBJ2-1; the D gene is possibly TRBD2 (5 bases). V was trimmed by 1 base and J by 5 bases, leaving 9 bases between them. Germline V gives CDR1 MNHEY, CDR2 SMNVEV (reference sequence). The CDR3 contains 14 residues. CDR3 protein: CASSLWPSNNEQFF. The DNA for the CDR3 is TGTGCCAGCAGTTTATGGCCTAGCAACAATGAGCAGTTCTTC.

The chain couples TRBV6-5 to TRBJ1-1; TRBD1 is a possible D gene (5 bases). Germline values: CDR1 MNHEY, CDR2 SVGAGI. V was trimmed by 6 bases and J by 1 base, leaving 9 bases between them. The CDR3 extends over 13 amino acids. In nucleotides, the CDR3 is TGTGCCAGCAGCTGGGGGTGGAACACTGAAGCTTTCTTT. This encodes CASSWGWNTEAFF.

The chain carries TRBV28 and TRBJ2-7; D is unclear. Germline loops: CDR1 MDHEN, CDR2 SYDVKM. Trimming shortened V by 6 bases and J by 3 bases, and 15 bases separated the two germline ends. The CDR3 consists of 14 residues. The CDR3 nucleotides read TGTGCCAGCAGCGCCTACATGGCCCACTACGAGCAGTACTTC. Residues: CASSAYMAHYEQYF. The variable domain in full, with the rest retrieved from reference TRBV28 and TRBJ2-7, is DVKVTQSSRYLVKRTGEKVFLECVQDMDHENMFWYRQDPGLGLRLIYFSYDVKMKEKGDIPEGYSVSREKKERFSLILESASTNQTSMYLCASSAYMAHYEQYFGPGTRLTVT.

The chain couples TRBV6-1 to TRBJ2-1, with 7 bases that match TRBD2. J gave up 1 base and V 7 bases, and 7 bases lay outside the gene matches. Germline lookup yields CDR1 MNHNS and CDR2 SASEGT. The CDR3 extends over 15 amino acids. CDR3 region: CASTPLGGSYNEQFF. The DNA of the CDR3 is TGTGCCAGCACCCCATTGGGGGGGTCCTACAATGAGCAGTTCTTC.